This T cell receptor (beta chain) was obtained from a study of T cells after posttransplantation cyclophosphamide. The CDR3 is made up of 14 amino acids. Per the germline V gene, CDR1 is MNHNS and CDR2 is SASEGT. Trimming cost V 6 bases and J 1 base, with 11 bases left between them. A word on this clone: What it binds is unknown.

This table comes from immunoSEQ multiplex PCR, and its TCRdb copy is limited to in-frame clones, with some not included. The sample lists tens of thousands of clones, 90% to 95% occurring once. Study-wide findings and caveats: Blood and skin or GI T cell repertoires showed limited TRB overlap. Later post-transplant blood repertoires were often dominated by donor CD8+ memory clones.

The TCR originated in a woman in her 30s in good health and a related stem cell transplant donor. The sequenced material came from PBMCs. V usage is TRBV6-1 and J usage is TRBJ2-3; D ambiguous. This CDR3 is CASRSAIGTDTQYF. The CDR3 DNA is TGTGCCAGCAGATCCGCTATCGGCACAGATACGCAGTATTTT.